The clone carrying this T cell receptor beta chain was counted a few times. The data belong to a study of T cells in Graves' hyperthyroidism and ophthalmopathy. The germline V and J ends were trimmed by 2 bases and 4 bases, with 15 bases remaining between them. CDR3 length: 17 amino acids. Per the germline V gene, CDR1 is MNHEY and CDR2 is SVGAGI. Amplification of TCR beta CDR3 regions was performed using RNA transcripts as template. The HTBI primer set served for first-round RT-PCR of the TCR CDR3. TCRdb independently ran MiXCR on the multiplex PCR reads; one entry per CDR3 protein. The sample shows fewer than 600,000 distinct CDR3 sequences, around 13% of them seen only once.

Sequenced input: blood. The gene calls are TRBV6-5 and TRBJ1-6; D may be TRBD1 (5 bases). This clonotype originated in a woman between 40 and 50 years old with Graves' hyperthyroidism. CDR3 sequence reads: CASSYSRQSTYNSPLHF. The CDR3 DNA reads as TGTGCCAGCAGTTACAGTAGACAGAGTACATATAATTCACCCCTCCACTTT.